This T cell receptor beta chain is drawn from a study of CD8+CD57+ T cells in acquired aplastic anemia. Background on the study: On average, sorted CD4+ and CD8+ cells gave approximately 3.5 ug of DNA. Among healthy donors, CD4+ cells averaged approximately 10 million reads. Study-wide results and caveats: In common between the patients and the controls were approximately 30 CD8+ CDR3 sequences. Patient and control CD8+ Simpson's diversity was not significantly different.

The length of the CDR3 is 14 residues. The ends were cut back, 3 bases at V and 0 bases at J, with 8 bases in the middle. Germline CDR1 and CDR2: SGHTA and FQGNSA. As concerns this clonotype: Its specificity is unknown.

CDR3 and TCR beta VDJ profiling relied on a genomic DNA template. TCRdb recomputed calls from the reads with MiXCR, one row per CDR3 protein. This sample has approximately 380,000 distinct CDR3 sequences; 55% to 70% occur once, and the top ten carry under 4.5%. This chain uses TRBV7-2 with TRBJ1-1, with D perhaps TRBD1 (5 bases). This receptor was identified in a human donor in good health, serving as a control. The specimen sequenced was sorted CD4+, CD8+, or CD8+CD57+ T cells (not recorded which) from PBMCs. CDR3 sequence: CASSFREVNTEAFF. The CDR3, as DNA: TGTGCCAGCAGCTTCAGGGAGGTGAACACTGAAGCTTTCTTT.